Described below is a single TCR beta chain sequence and its context. TCRdb keeps only in-frame clones here, not all; method: immunoSEQ multiplex PCR. Of hundreds of thousands of clones in the sample, around 84% were seen once. The data were taken from a study of blood T cell repertoires in COVID-19. Assignment of participants to cohorts was predicated upon participant-reported clinical history. Two negative PCRs, clearance, or symptom resolution were required of recovered Cohort 3 donors. The material sequenced was PBMCs or T cells enriched from blood (not recorded which). The TCR was taken from a man aged 35 to 55 who had recovered from COVID-19.

CDR3 bases: TGTGCCAGCAGCTTCGGACGGGGAACTAATGAAAAACTGTTTTTT. Translated: CASSFGRGTNEKLFF. The chain uses TRBV7-9 and TRBJ1-4; D is undetermined. V shed 3 bases and J shed 1 base, with 9 bases lying between them. The CDR3 consists of 15 residues. Germline V gives CDR1 SEHNR, CDR2 FQNEAQ (reference sequence).